Listed below are T cell receptor beta chains from one sample, sequenced in a study of blood T cell repertoires in COVID-19. TCRdb keeps only in-frame clones here, not all; method: immunoSEQ multiplex PCR. This sample has approximately 100,000 clones, with more than 75% found just once. Sample: peripheral blood. Receptor source: a man aged 45 to 65 with acute or convalescent COVID-19. Both conserved end residues are part of each CDR3. The D gene is left open where the match is weak. Where a row states a size, it is once, few, many or the class of an expanded clone; other rows omit it.

size	D	V	J	CDR3	DNA
NA	NA	TRBV6-4	TRBJ1-2	CASSAHAGTNYGYTF	TGTGCCAGCAGTGCCCACGCGGGGACGAACTATGGCTACACCTTC
NA	TRBD2	TRBV24-1	TRBJ2-5	CATSGTSGREHVATQYF	TGTGCCACCAGTGGAACTAGCGGGAGGGAACATGTGGCGACCCAGTACTTC
NA	NA	TRBV6-5	TRBJ2-1	CASSSRTNEQFF	TGTGCCAGCAGTTCCAGAACCAATGAGCAGTTCTTC
NA	TRBD2	TRBV27	TRBJ2-5	CASSGGVGETQYF	TGTGCCAGCAGTGGGGGGGTGGGAGAGACCCAGTACTTC
NA	TRBD1	TRBV5-6	TRBJ1-3	CASSLQGRNTIYF	TGTGCCAGCAGCTTACAGGGGAGAAACACCATATATTTT
NA	NA	TRBV5-4	TRBJ2-3	CASSLGGSTDTQYF	TGTGCCAGCAGCTTGGGCGGGAGCACAGATACGCAGTATTTT
NA	TRBD1	TRBV7-8	TRBJ2-7	CASSPTAGGYEQYF	TGTGCCAGCAGCCCCACGGCAGGGGGCTACGAGCAGTACTTC
NA	NA	TRBV5-1	TRBJ2-5	CASRVGGGETQYF	TGCGCCAGCAGAGTCGGGGGAGGAGAGACCCAGTACTTC
NA	NA	TRBV6-5	TRBJ2-7	CASSTSRGVVYEQYF	TGTGCCAGCAGTACCTCTAGGGGTGTGGTCTACGAGCAGTACTTC
NA	NA	TRBV28	TRBJ2-1	CASIKGGGAYNEQFF	TGTGCCAGCATCAAAGGGGGGGGCGCCTACAATGAGCAGTTCTTC
once	NA	TRBV19	TRBJ2-7	CASSRNRQVEQYF	TGTGCCAGTAGTAGGAACCGACAGGTCGAGCAGTACTTC
NA	NA	TRBV12-3/TRBV12-4	TRBJ1-5	CASSSTASQPQHF	TGTGCCAGCAGTTCGACAGCAAGTCAGCCCCAGCATTTT
NA	NA	TRBV19	TRBJ1-5	CASSIERASNQPQHF	TGTGCCAGTAGTATAGAGCGGGCAAGCAATCAGCCCCAGCATTTT
NA	NA	TRBV12-3/TRBV12-4	TRBJ1-4	CASSLMRGEKLFF	TGTGCCAGCAGTTTAATGCGGGGGGAAAAACTGTTTTTT
NA	NA	TRBV5-8	TRBJ2-5	CASSPLVAVQETQYF	TGTGCCAGCAGCCCACTTGTCGCGGTGCAAGAGACCCAGTACTTC
once	NA	TRBV5-1	TRBJ2-7	CASSQQVSSYEQYF	TGCGCCAGCAGTCAACAGGTGAGCTCCTACGAGCAGTACTTC
NA	NA	TRBV27	TRBJ2-1	CASSLPRAGPFNEQFF	TGTGCCAGCAGTTTACCGCGGGCGGGCCCTTTCAATGAGCAGTTCTTC
NA	TRBD2	TRBV3-1/TRBV3-2	TRBJ2-1	CASSQGLAGASDEQFF	TGTGCCAGCAGCCAAGGGTTGGCGGGAGCGTCGGATGAGCAGTTCTTC
NA	TRBD1	TRBV6-2/TRBV6-3	TRBJ2-1	CASSPRGQGAILTYNEQFF	TGTGCCAGCAGCCCTCGAGGACAGGGGGCCATCCTAACTTACAATGAGCAGTTCTTC
NA	NA	TRBV6-2/TRBV6-3	TRBJ2-7	CASSYSQGSGVEQYF	TGTGCCAGCAGTTACTCGCAAGGGTCCGGGGTGGAGCAGTACTTC
NA	NA	TRBV27	TRBJ2-3	CASSFGGPTDTQYF	TGTGCCAGCAGTTTCGGCGGCCCCACAGATACGCAGTATTTT
NA	NA	TRBV12-5	TRBJ2-7	CASGPSSYEQYF	TGTGCTAGTGGTCCCAGCTCCTACGAGCAGTACTTC
NA	TRBD2	TRBV4-1	TRBJ2-7	CASSTKPGTSGSSTYEQYF	TGCGCCAGCAGCACTAAGCCAGGGACTAGCGGGAGTTCAACCTACGAGCAGTACTTC